The 7 T cell receptor beta chains presented below share a single source sample, sequenced in a study of beta chain features in type 1 diabetes. Of the isolated RNA, all was reverse transcribed, and so the sequenced material was expressed TCRB transcripts. Profiled with immunoSEQ multiplex PCR; TCRdb holds only in-frame clones, not every one. The sample consists of a few hundred thousand clones, about 25% of them appearing once. Specimen: central memory CD4+ T cells from blood. The receptors stem from a man aged 25 to 45 in good health.

The chain couples TRBV4-3 to TRBJ2-7; TRBD2 matches 11 bases. Per germline, CDR1 LGHNA and CDR2 YSLEER. With 1 base clipped from V and 6 bases from J, the junction kept 5 bases outside the gene matches. CDR3 size: 15 residues. CDR3 amino acids: CASSQGSGRAVEQYF. The CDR3, as DNA: TGCGCCAGCAGCCAAGGTAGCGGGAGGGCCGTCGAGCAGTACTTC.

The CDR3: CASSPTGLETQYF. In nucleotides, the CDR3 is TGTGCCAGCAGCCCCACAGGGCTTGAGACCCAGTACTTC. The V and J genes are TRBV6-5 and TRBJ2-5; possible D gene TRBD1, 6 bases. The CDR3 covers 13 residues. Germline CDR1 is MNHEY and CDR2 is SVGAGI. The V gene lost 6 bases and the J gene lost 5 bases, with 13 bases spanning the gap.

J is TRBJ2-1 and V is TRBV4-3; D gene ambiguous. CDR3 size: 13 residues. With 0 bases removed from V and 5 bases from J, the gap between germline ends came to 5 bases. In germline, CDR1 is LGHNA, CDR2 YSLEER. CDR3 sequence (DNA): TGCGCCAGCAGCCAAGAAATGAACAATGAGCAGTTCTTC. Residues: CASSQEMNNEQFF.

This chain joins TRBV4-3 and TRBJ1-5; TRBD1 matches 10 bases. CDR3 length: 17 amino acids. Trimming cost V 8 bases and J 6 bases; bases outside gene matches: 16. Germline CDR1 and CDR2: LGHNA and YSLEER. CDR3 sequence reads: CASSKVTLTGGGQPQHF. CDR3 sequence (DNA): TGCGCCAGCTCCAAGGTTACCTTGACAGGGGGCGGTCAGCCCCAGCATTTT.

A few counts support this clone. At the DNA level, this CDR3 is encoded by other sequences in the same sample as well. This chain links TRBV7-2 with TRBJ2-5; perhaps TRBD2 as D (5 bases). Trimming took off 2 bases at V and 7 bases at J, with 14 bases between the two ends. The CDR3 sequence is 14 residues long. Germline V gene sequence: CDR1 SGHTA, CDR2 FQGNSA. CDR3 in DNA: TGTGCCAGCAGCTTATCGCGCCCCGAGGGGACCCAGTACTTC. It specifies CASSLSRPEGTQYF.

Note on this clone: Germline and junction disagree at one end, which may indicate a read error. The rearrangement uses TRBV4-3 and TRBJ1-2, with unresolved D. Germline CDR1 LGHNA, CDR2 YSLEER. The length of the CDR3 is 15 residues. The CDR3 protein is CACSQEFRGNYGYTF. As DNA, the CDR3 is TGCGCCTGCAGCCAAGAGTTCAGAGGGAACTATGGCTACACCTTC.

This clone has at least ten counts. The same CDR3 arises from other DNA sequences in this sample as well. J is TRBJ2-7 and V is TRBV7-2; TRBD1 might be the D (5 bases). V was shortened by 3 bases and J by 5 bases, with 8 bases between the two germline ends. Germline CDR1 is SGHTA and CDR2 is FQGNSA. This CDR3 is 12 amino acids long. CDR3 amino acids: CASSLDTHEQYF. CDR3 bases: TGTGCCAGCAGCTTGGACACCCACGAGCAGTACTTC.